This entry lists 7 T cell receptor beta chains sequenced from one sample in a study of metastatic and nonmetastatic thyroid tumors. Through MiXCR, TCRdb re-clonotyped the PCR reads. This table holds roughly 25,000 clones, roughly 24% found once. Nobody among the patients had been given any treatment before thyroid surgery. Sequencing input: blood. These receptors were collected from a male donor with papillary thyroid cancer or a benign thyroid nodule (not recorded which). Some clones in this sample may be carry-over from other donors' samples.

In its sample, this clone was seen many times. An end of the junction differs from the germline gene, which may be a read error. The chain uses TRBV6-1 and TRBJ2-2; 8 bases agree with TRBD1. The germline V gene has CDR1 MNHNS and CDR2 SASEGT. This CDR3 has 15 residues. CDR3 in DNA: TGTGCCAGCAGTGCGGACAGGGTGAACTCCGGGGAGCTGTTTTTT. Its protein is CASSADRVNSGELFF.

Ten or more counts support this clone. The chain employs TRBV7-2 and TRBJ1-1; D call uncertain. The germline V gene has CDR1 SGHTA and CDR2 FQGNSA. CDR3 length: 13 residues. Between the trimmed V and J ends, which lost 5 bases and 0 bases, there was a span of 7 bases. Written as DNA, the CDR3 is TGTGCCAGCAGCGGGCGGGTGAACACTGAAGCTTTCTTT. It is translated as CASSGRVNTEAFF.

The chain employs TRBV7-2 and TRBJ2-5; D ambiguous. The V end was cut by 5 bases, the J end by 8 bases, with 18 bases between. The CDR3 runs 14 residues. CDR1 and CDR2 from the germline V gene are SGHTA and FQGNSA. The CDR3 region has the DNA TGTGCCAGCAGCCTGCTTTGGGTGCGAGACACCCAGTACTTC. Translation: CASSLLWVRDTQYF.

This clone was recorded many times. This rearrangement joins TRBV7-9 to TRBJ1-1, with D hard to call. Germline lookup yields CDR1 SEHNR and CDR2 FQNEAQ (reference sequence). There are 13 residues in the CDR3. V gave up 3 bases and J gave up 2 bases, with 7 bases separating them. The chain's CDR3 is CASSFGENTEAFF. As DNA, the CDR3 is TGTGCCAGCAGCTTTGGGGAAAACACTGAAGCTTTCTTT.

This rearrangement joins TRBV28 to TRBJ2-1, with 9 bases fitting TRBD2. The CDR3 runs 13 residues. Germline V gene sequence: CDR1 MDHEN, CDR2 SYDVKM. J gave up 0 bases and V 9 bases, and 0 bases lay outside the gene matches. This CDR3 reads CASSGSSYNEQFF. CDR3 bases: TGTGCCAGTAGCGGGAGCTCCTACAATGAGCAGTTCTTC.

This clone ranks as medium-sized (0.01 to 0.1%). This chain uses TRBV28 with TRBJ2-7; 10 nucleotides agree with TRBD2. Unmatched junction bases numbered 8, after V lost 5 bases and J lost 4 bases. Germline CDR1 reads MDHEN; CDR2 reads SYDVKM. The CDR3 runs 15 residues. The CDR3 bases are TGTGCCAGCAGTCTCCTACTAGCGGGAACTTACGAGCAGTACTTC. This encodes CASSLLLAGTYEQYF.

CDR3 sequence: CSARPGTVDQPQHF. The CDR3 nucleotides are TGCAGTGCTAGACCCGGGACAGTGGATCAGCCCCAGCATTTT. The rearrangement uses TRBV20-1 and TRBJ1-5; 7 bases agree with TRBD1. This CDR3 contains 14 residues. Germline trimming cut 2 bases from V and 5 bases from J; bases unmatched to any gene: 6. Germline lookup yields CDR1 DFQATT and CDR2 SNEGSKA (reference sequence).